Each of the 29 T cell receptor beta chains below was sequenced from the same sample in a study of chemoradiotherapy in HPV16-positive cancers. Sequenced by immunoSEQ multiplex PCR; TCRdb stores in-frame clones only, minus some. Among 30,000 to 35,000 clones listed, around 80% were seen once. Source: blood, taken from a patient who underwent chemoradiotherapy. The receptors shown here come from a human donor with HPV-associated anogenital cancer.

V is TRBV19 and J is TRBJ1-2, with 11 positions matching TRBD1. J was trimmed by 8 bases and V by 3 bases; bases with no gene match: 8. The CDR3 loop spans 15 amino acids. Germline V gene lookup returns CDR1 LNHDA and CDR2 SQIVND (reference sequence). The CDR3 DNA follows: TGTGCCAGTAGTATCCCGGGACAGGGGGATCGCGGCTACACCTTC. Translated: CASSIPGQGDRGYTF. The variable domain in full, completed from reference TRBV19 and TRBJ1-2, reads DGGITQSPKYLFRKEGQNVTLSCEQNLNHDAMYWYRQDPGQGLRLIYYSQIVNDFQKGDIAEGYSVSREKKESFPLTVTSAQKNPTAFYLCASSIPGQGDRGYTFGSGTRLTVV.

The V gene is TRBV2, the J gene TRBJ1-1, with a possible D match to TRBD1 (5 bases). The CDR3 is 14 amino acids. The germline gives CDR1 SNHLY, CDR2 FYNNEI. Trimming shortened V by 7 bases and J by 4 bases, and 16 bases separated the two germline ends. Here the CDR3 reads CASTTRGAATEAFF. CDR3 in DNA: TGTGCCAGCACCACCCGAGGGGCAGCCACTGAAGCTTTCTTT.

The J gene is TRBJ2-7, the V gene TRBV5-8; D is possibly TRBD2 (7 bases). This CDR3 spans 18 amino acids. Germline V lookup: CDR1 SGHTS, CDR2 YDEGEE. The V and J ends lost 4 bases and 0 bases respectively, with 23 bases between them. CDR3 protein: CASSDPGGQGTYSYEQYF. DNA for the CDR3: TGTGCCAGCAGCGATCCGGGGGGTCAGGGGACCTACTCCTACGAGCAGTACTTC.

The V call is TRBV19, the J call TRBJ2-7; D remains ambiguous. The CDR3 sequence is 13 residues long. Germline CDR1 is LNHDA and CDR2 is SQIVND (reference sequence). Trimming removed 3 bases at V and 6 bases at J, with 12 bases between. CDR3 bases: TGTGCCAGTAGTATCAAGGGTCCAAGCGAGCAGTACTTC. Its protein is CASSIKGPSEQYF.

The J gene is TRBJ2-5, the V gene TRBV5-5, with TRBD2 matching 10 bases. Germline CDR1 and CDR2: SGHKS and YYEKEE (reference sequence). J gave up 3 bases and V 4 bases, and 9 bases lay outside the gene matches. The CDR3 runs to 16 residues. As DNA, the CDR3 is TGTGCCAGCAGCGGAGCGGGGGGGCCGCTAGAAGAGACCCAGTACTTC. Protein sequence: CASSGAGGPLEETQYF.

This clone showed up just once. This sequence joins TRBV27 and TRBJ2-2; possibly TRBD1 for D (5 bases). Trimming shortened V by 5 bases and J by 5 bases, and 12 bases separated the two germline ends. The CDR3 covers 14 residues. Germline V gives CDR1 MNHEY, CDR2 SMNVEV (reference sequence). The CDR3 bases are TGTGCCAGCAGTGTCCGCAGGGAAACCGGGGAGCTGTTTTTT. Protein product: CASSVRRETGELFF.

The chain couples TRBV7-9 to TRBJ2-1; 8 bases fit TRBD1. Germline V CDR1 and CDR2: SEHNR, FQNEAQ (reference sequence). The trim removed 5 bases at V and 7 bases at J, leaving 10 bases unmatched. The length of the CDR3 is 15 residues. The CDR3 spells CASSEPGGPGNEQFF. The DNA of the CDR3 is TGTGCCAGCAGCGAGCCAGGGGGCCCAGGGAATGAGCAGTTCTTC.

The chain recombines TRBV10-1 with TRBJ2-1; 11 bases are shared with TRBD2. The CDR3 runs 16 residues. The germline V gene encodes CDR1 WNHNN and CDR2 SYGVQD (reference sequence). V shed 4 bases and J 1 base; nucleotides not matched to a gene: 3. The CDR3 nucleotides are TGCGCCAGCAGTGCTGGGACTAGCGGATCCTACAATGAGCAGTTCTTC. This translates into CASSAGTSGSYNEQFF.

Remarks on this clone: Other nucleotide sequences from this sample produce the same CDR3. The genes are TRBV7-9 and TRBJ2-5; a weak D match, TRBD1 (5 bases). V was trimmed by 2 bases and J by 1 base, leaving 5 bases between them. The germline V gene encodes CDR1 SEHNR and CDR2 FQNEAQ (reference sequence). This CDR3 is built from 13 residues. The CDR3 here is CASSLQGQETQYF. CDR3 coding DNA: TGTGCCAGCAGCTTACAGGGCCAAGAGACCCAGTACTTC. Together with reference TRBV7-9 and TRBJ2-5, the CDR3 gives the full variable domain: DTGVSQNPRHKITKRGQNVTFRCDPISEHNRLYWYRQTLGQGPEFLTYFQNEAQLEKSRLLSDRFSAERPKGSFSTLEIQRTEQGDSAMYLCASSLQGQETQYFGPGTRLLVL.

Worth noting for this clone: Other DNA sequences in this sample translate to the same CDR3. The V call is TRBV7-9, the J call TRBJ1-1; a possible D gene is TRBD1 (6 bases). Germline values: CDR1 SEHNR, CDR2 FQNEAQ (reference sequence). V was pared by 0 bases and J by 5 bases, with 10 bases between. The CDR3 runs to 14 residues. As DNA, the CDR3 is TGTGCCAGCAGCTTAGCTTCGGGACAAACTGAAGCTTTCTTT. Translated, it gives CASSLASGQTEAFF.

This chain joins TRBV4-3 and TRBJ1-2; 9 bases fit TRBD1. This CDR3 has 16 residues. Germline CDR1 LGHNA, CDR2 YSLEER. Germline trimming cut 2 bases from V and 6 bases from J; bases unmatched to any gene: 10. The CDR3 DNA sequence: TGCGCCAGCAGCCAAACCTCCGGGACAGGGTTGCATGGCTACACCTTC. Its translation is CASSQTSGTGLHGYTF.

V and J are TRBV9 and TRBJ2-2; 8 nucleotides line up with TRBD1. The CDR3 has 16 amino acids. J lost 2 bases, V lost 4 bases, and 7 bases had no gene match. Looked up from germline, CDR1 is SGDLS and CDR2 is YYNGEE. CDR3 loop: CASSPPDRDNTGELFF. CDR3 sequence (DNA): TGTGCCAGCAGCCCTCCGGACAGGGACAACACCGGGGAGCTGTTTTTT.

This sequence joins TRBV9 and TRBJ2-3, with TRBD1 matching over 8 bases. Germline assignment: CDR1 SGDLS and CDR2 YYNGEE. The V gene end was trimmed by 4 bases and the J gene end by 1 base; junction bases not matched to a gene: 5. There are 15 residues in the CDR3. The CDR3 region has the DNA TGTGCCAGCAGCCTCAGGGGGCAACGCACAGATACGCAGTATTTT. Amino acid sequence: CASSLRGQRTDTQYF.

V usage is TRBV6-5 and J usage is TRBJ1-3, with D tentatively TRBD1 (6 bases). Trimming removed 4 bases from V and 4 bases from J, with 11 bases in between. This CDR3 is built from 14 residues. Germline CDR1 and CDR2: MNHEY and SVGAGI. CDR3 DNA: TGTGCCAGCAGTTCCACAGGGAGCGGAAACACCATATATTTT. It is translated as CASSSTGSGNTIYF.

The V gene is TRBV5-6, the J gene TRBJ1-2; D is uncertain. Between the trimmed V and J ends, which lost 4 bases and 5 bases, there was a span of 9 bases. The germline gives CDR1 SGHDT, CDR2 YYEEEE. This CDR3 contains 12 residues. DNA of the CDR3: TGTGCCAGCAGCCAGCTCATATATGGCTACACCTTC. It translates to CASSQLIYGYTF.

The genes are TRBV11-2 and TRBJ2-1; tentatively, D is TRBD2 (6 bases). The germline V and J ends were trimmed by 5 bases and 0 bases, with 17 bases remaining between them. Germline V gene lookup returns CDR1 SGHAT and CDR2 FQNNGV. The CDR3 totals 17 residues. CDR3 sequence: CASSHRSLAFSYNEQFF. CDR3 nucleotides: TGTGCCAGCAGCCATCGATCACTAGCCTTCTCCTACAATGAGCAGTTCTTC.

The chain links TRBV7-9 to TRBJ1-5; the D is unclear. The CDR3 covers 13 residues. The germline V and J ends were trimmed by 6 bases and 9 bases, with 15 bases remaining between them. Germline V gives CDR1 SEHNR, CDR2 FQNEAQ (reference sequence). CDR3 bases: TGTGCCAGCAGTTCAGCCGCCGCGGGGCCCCAGCATTTT. It translates to CASSSAAAGPQHF.

CDR3 nucleotide sequence: TGTGCCAGCAGTGATTTATCCCAGAGGGAGGGTTTCTTT. This gives the protein CASSDLSQREGFF. The chain links TRBV2 to TRBJ1-1; no clear D gene. Trimming pared 3 bases from V and 13 bases from J, leaving 18 bases between. Germline loops: CDR1 SNHLY, CDR2 FYNNEI. This CDR3 comprises 13 residues. Filled out from reference TRBV2 and TRBJ1-1, the complete variable domain reads EPEVTQTPSHQVTQMGQEVILRCVPISNHLYFYWYRQILGQKVEFLVSFYNNEISEKSEIFDDQFSVERPDGSNFTLKIRSTKLEDSAMYFCASSDLSQREGFFGQGTRLTVV.

This clone came up a few times. The genes are TRBV5-1 and TRBJ1-2, with a possible D match to TRBD1 (5 bases). The V and J ends lost 4 bases and 5 bases respectively, with 12 bases between them. Germline V lookup: CDR1 SGHRS, CDR2 YFSETQ. This CDR3 is 13 amino acids long. CDR3 DNA sequence: TGCGCCAGCAGCCAAAGGACATTGTATGGCTACACCTTC. Residues: CASSQRTLYGYTF.

The CDR3 region is CASSPTGTNEQYF. CDR3 sequence (DNA): TGTGCCAGCAGCCCGACAGGGACCAACGAGCAGTACTTC. This chain connects TRBV7-9 to TRBJ2-7, with TRBD1 identical over 7 bases. The CDR3 sequence is 13 residues long. The junction had 6 bases not matched to a gene; V was cut back by 5 bases and J by 5 bases. CDR1 SEHNR and CDR2 FQNEAQ come from the germline V gene (reference sequence).

Regarding this clone: Other nucleotide sequences from this sample produce the same CDR3. The chain combines TRBV5-1 with TRBJ2-3; TRBD2 aligns across 16 bases. V lost 4 bases, J lost 1 base, and 6 bases stayed unmatched. The CDR3 covers 18 residues. Germline assignment: CDR1 SGHRS and CDR2 YFSETQ. DNA for the CDR3: TGCGCCAGCAGCGGAGGGACTAGCGGGGGGGCTGGCACAGATACGCAGTATTTT. This translates into CASSGGTSGGAGTDTQYF.

The chain is built from TRBV25-1 and TRBJ1-2; 11 bases are a match to TRBD1. Losses at the gene ends were 4 bases for V and 8 bases for J; bases not matched to a gene: 9. Germline values: CDR1 MGHDK, CDR2 SYGVNS. The length of the CDR3 is 15 residues. CDR3 nucleotide sequence: TGTGCCAGCAGTGTTTACGGGACAGGGGGTTCCGGCTACACCTTC. It specifies CASSVYGTGGSGYTF.

The chain recombines TRBV30 with TRBJ2-5, with 10 bases identical to TRBD2. Looked up from germline, CDR1 is GTSNPN and CDR2 is SVGIG (reference sequence). The CDR3 spans 14 residues. V lost 5 bases and J lost 3; bases outside the gene matches: 6. CDR3 bases: TGTGCCTGGGGAAGCGGGGGGGCCGAAGAGACCCAGTACTTC. It translates to CAWGSGGAEETQYF.

CDR3 loop: CASASPAGGTYEQYF. The CDR3 DNA follows: TGTGCCAGTGCAAGCCCAGCGGGGGGGACCTACGAGCAGTACTTC. This sequence joins TRBV19 and TRBJ2-7, with 10 bases lining up with TRBD2. Trimming cost V 8 bases and J 2 bases; bases outside gene matches: 9. The CDR3 is made up of 15 amino acids. Germline V CDR1 and CDR2: LNHDA, SQIVND (reference sequence).

This chain uses TRBV10-2 with TRBJ2-6; no clear D gene. The V end was cut by 2 bases, the J end by 2 bases, with 10 bases between. The CDR3 covers 16 residues. Germline CDR1 reads WSHSY; CDR2 reads SAAADI. Written as DNA, the CDR3 is TGCGCCAGCAGTGAGCCGTTTTCCCCTGGGGCCAACGTCCTGACTTTC. This translates into CASSEPFSPGANVLTF.

The chain links TRBV28 to TRBJ1-6; D gene unclear. CDR3 length equals 14 residues. Looked up from germline, CDR1 is MDHEN and CDR2 is SYDVKM. Between the trimmed V and J ends, which lost 2 bases and 13 bases, there was a span of 15 bases. The CDR3 DNA sequence: TGTGCCAGCAGTTTAGTGATTACACCTCGTCCCCTCCACTTT. Protein product: CASSLVITPRPLHF.

The chain links TRBV5-1 to TRBJ2-7; tentatively, D is TRBD1 or TRBD2 (6 bases each). V was clipped by 5 bases and J by 0 bases, with 12 bases between them. The CDR3 totals 14 residues. Germline CDR1 SGHRS, CDR2 YFSETQ. The CDR3 reads CASRSGGFSYEQYF. The CDR3 nucleotides are TGCGCCAGCAGATCCGGGGGCTTCTCCTACGAGCAGTACTTC. Full variable domain (missing parts from reference TRBV5-1 and TRBJ2-7): KAGVTQTPRYLIKTRGQQVTLSCSPISGHRSVSWYQQTPGQGLQFLFEYFSETQRNKGNFPGRFSGRQFSNSRSEMNVSTLELGDSALYLCASRSGGFSYEQYFGPGTRLTVT.

The gene calls are TRBV19 and TRBJ1-5, with 7 nucleotides matching TRBD1. Germline V CDR1 and CDR2: LNHDA, SQIVND (reference sequence). The J segment lost 6 bases and the V segment lost 3 bases, leaving 8 bases of the junction unmatched. The CDR3 loop spans 15 amino acids. The CDR3 DNA follows: TGTGCCAGTAGTATGCTGACAGGGAAAGGTCAGCCCCAGCATTTT. Its protein is CASSMLTGKGQPQHF.

The chain links TRBV5-4 to TRBJ2-5, with 8 positions matching TRBD2. The trim removed 0 bases at V and 1 base at J, leaving 2 bases unmatched. The germline V gene has CDR1 SGHNT and CDR2 YYREEE (reference sequence). CDR3 size: 15 residues. CDR3 in DNA: TGTGCCAGCAGCTTGGACCTAGCGGGCCAAGAGACCCAGTACTTC. Protein product: CASSLDLAGQETQYF.